The 14 T cell receptor beta chains in this list originate from one sample, sequenced in a study of T-cell memory formation after mild COVID-19. TCRdb re-analysed the 5' RACE reads in MiXCR, keeping a single row per CDR3 protein. Of just over 200,000 distinct CDR3 sequences in the sample, around 9.5% were seen once. Sample: PBMCs or a T cell subset sorted from them (not recorded which). The receptors originated from a man between 18 and 29 years old who had mild COVID-19 (a few samples of this study predate the infection). Cell type and time point are not known.

The CDR3 region is CASSYSPRFTDTQYF. The CDR3 DNA sequence: TGTGCCAGCAGTTACTCCCCCAGATTCACAGATACGCAGTATTTT. V usage is TRBV6-5 and J usage is TRBJ2-3; D uncertain. This CDR3 has 15 amino acids. Germline V gene lookup returns CDR1 MNHEY and CDR2 SVGAGI. Trimming stripped 0 bases from V and 2 bases from J, with 9 bases between.

V gene TRBV20-1 combines with J gene TRBJ2-3; D is undetermined. The germline V gene encodes CDR1 DFQATT and CDR2 SNEGSKA (reference sequence). The length of the CDR3 is 13 residues. The ends were cut back, 2 bases at V and 5 bases at J, with 11 bases in the middle. The CDR3 sequence: CSARPDRRDTQYF. The CDR3 nucleotides read TGCAGTGCTAGACCCGACCGCAGAGATACGCAGTATTTT.

This clonotype was seen repeatedly, ten times or more. The V call is TRBV7-9, the J call TRBJ2-1; perhaps TRBD2 as D (5 bases). Germline CDR1 SEHNR, CDR2 FQNEAQ (reference sequence). This CDR3 is built from 16 residues. Trimming stripped 4 bases from V and 5 bases from J, with 18 bases between. The CDR3 region is CASSSPPSDGDNEQFF. The CDR3 DNA follows: TGTGCCAGCAGCTCCCCTCCCTCGGACGGGGACAATGAGCAGTTCTTC.

The chain has TRBV5-1 and TRBJ1-3, with TRBD1 as a possible D gene (5 bases). The germline V and J ends were trimmed by 4 bases and 4 bases, with 12 bases remaining between them. This CDR3 is built from 14 residues. The germline CDR1 and CDR2 sequences are SGHRS and YFSETQ. DNA for the CDR3: TGCGCCAGCAGCCCGGGACTGGCGGGAAACACCATATATTTT. Its protein product is CASSPGLAGNTIYF.

The chain uses TRBV6-1 and TRBJ2-7, with TRBD1 matching over 8 bases. Unmatched junction bases numbered 4, after V lost 3 bases and J lost 6 bases. Germline CDR1 and CDR2: MNHNS and SASEGT. This CDR3 spans 13 amino acids. The CDR3 region is CASSEDRVGEQYV. In DNA form, the CDR3 reads TGTGCCAGCAGTGAGGACAGGGTGGGCGAGCAGTACGTC.

In its sample, this clonotype was seen a few times. The gene calls are TRBV20-1 and TRBJ2-7; a weak D match, TRBD2 (5 bases). The V and J ends lost 5 bases and 6 bases respectively, with 8 bases between them. This CDR3 has 10 amino acids. Germline CDR1 DFQATT, CDR2 SNEGSKA (reference sequence). CDR3 protein: CSAFGSEQYF. CDR3 nucleotide sequence: TGCAGTGCTTTTGGGAGCGAGCAGTACTTC.

This clonotype was found a few times. The chain links TRBV6-5 to TRBJ1-4; a weak D match, TRBD1 (6 bases). There are 19 residues in the CDR3. Trimming removed 0 bases at V and 8 bases at J, with 25 bases between. Germline loops: CDR1 MNHEY, CDR2 SVGAGI. The CDR3 spells CASSYSLPRGGQDKEKLFF. DNA of the CDR3: TGTGCCAGCAGTTACTCATTGCCCAGGGGTGGGCAAGATAAGGAAAAACTGTTTTTT.

The rearrangement uses TRBV21-1 and TRBJ2-7; the table calls TRBD1, which could not be checked here. TRBV21-1 corresponds to a pseudogene. The CDR3 totals 16 residues. CDR3 coding DNA: TGTGCCAGCAGCAGCCCCGGGACAGGGGGATCGGGAGAGCAGTACGTC. It is translated as CASSSPGTGGSGEQYV.

This rearrangement joins TRBV5-1 to TRBJ1-1; no clear D gene. The V gene's germline CDR1 is SGHRS and CDR2 YFSETQ. V was shortened by 6 bases and J by 1 base, with 10 bases between the two germline ends. The CDR3 totals 13 residues. The CDR3 nucleotides are TGCGCCAGCAAGGGCAGCCCGAACACTGAAGCTTTCTTT. It is translated as CASKGSPNTEAFF.

The rearrangement links TRBV29-1 to TRBJ2-5, with TRBD2 identical over 8 bases. Unmatched junction bases numbered 3, after V lost 7 bases and J lost 2 bases. This CDR3 contains 12 residues. The germline CDR1 and CDR2 sequences are SQVTM and ANQGSEA. In DNA form, the CDR3 reads TGCAGCGGTCAGCGGGGGCAAGAGACCCAGTACTTC. This encodes CSGQRGQETQYF.

This clonotype was detected a few times. This chain uses TRBV6-2 or TRBV6-3 with TRBJ2-5; maybe TRBD2 (6 bases). Deletions cut 5 bases from V and 1 base from J, with 14 bases between. The CDR3 spans 15 residues. Germline lookup yields CDR1 MNHEY and CDR2 SVGEGT. CDR3: CASSAHGRGQETQYF. DNA of the CDR3: TGTGCCAGCAGTGCCCACGGGCGGGGCCAAGAGACCCAGTACTTC.

This clonotype was recorded at least ten times. This chain connects TRBV29-1 to TRBJ1-2, with 7 bases matching TRBD1. CDR1 is SQVTM and CDR2 is ANQGSEA in the germline V gene. The CDR3 runs 12 residues. J was trimmed by 10 bases and V by 1 base; bases with no gene match: 6. The CDR3 loop is CSVEGPGGAYTF. The CDR3 region has the DNA TGCAGCGTTGAAGGGCCAGGGGGAGCCTACACCTTC.

This clonotype has ten or more counts. This chain links TRBV10-2 with TRBJ2-7, with 7 bases fitting TRBD1. The junction had 3 bases not matched to a gene; V was cut back by 7 bases and J by 0 bases. The V gene's germline CDR1 is WSHSY and CDR2 SAAADI. The CDR3 runs to 13 residues. The CDR3 DNA is TGCGCCAGCATGACAGGGCACTCCTACGAGCAGTACTTC. This gives the protein CASMTGHSYEQYF.

The chain recombines TRBV20-1 with TRBJ2-3, with 8 positions matching TRBD2. Germline loops: CDR1 DFQATT, CDR2 SNEGSKA (reference sequence). The J segment lost 4 bases and the V segment lost 2 bases, leaving 5 bases of the junction unmatched. This CDR3 spans 14 amino acids. CDR3 in DNA: TGCAGTGCTAGACCAGCGGGGGCCTCAGATACGCAGTATTTT. Encoded protein: CSARPAGASDTQYF.